The table lists the clone carrying this T cell receptor (beta chain) with a few counts. TCRdb independently ran MiXCR on the 5' RACE reads; one entry per CDR3 protein. The sample has about 200,000 distinct CDR3 sequences, approximately 9% seen once. Trimming cost V 2 bases and J 1 base, with 12 bases left between them. The CDR3 sequence is 15 residues long. Germline CDR1 reads MNHEY; CDR2 reads SVGAGI. These data originate in a study of identical twins. The TCR comes from a woman aged 18-30 years in good health. The source material was memory (CD45RO+) T cells sorted from blood. The rearrangement joins TRBV6-5 to TRBJ2-7; maybe TRBD2 (5 bases). The CDR3 bases are TGTGCCAGCAGTTACGCGTCGACGGGGTCCTACGAGCAGTACTTC. It is translated as CASSYASTGSYEQYF.